The clone carrying this T cell receptor beta chain was observed once. Its matching antigen is unknown. This sample stems from a study of cytomegalovirus exposure and HLA in healthy donors. Overall study findings and caveats: TCR beta V segments were, for the most part, productive about 87% or about 30% of the time in an earlier analysis. As a later analysis showed, several of the most significant clusters appeared to be linked to common viral pathogens.

With 60 Vbeta and 13 Jbeta primers, the PCR was carried out. Authors' analysis steps: Later, 65 million to 85 million unique TCR beta chains were counted in an analysis, and approximately 9.9 million of them were shared. Repertoires were generated with immunoSEQ multiplex PCR, while TCRdb's copy carries only in-frame clones and drops some. V, J and clone size are those of that table, while D and trimming were read from the DNA. The table shows about 59,000 clones, with about four fifths occurring only once. Germline CDR1 and CDR2: SGHDN and FVKESK. Germline trimming cut 2 bases from V and 2 bases from J; bases unmatched to any gene: 6. CDR3 length: 15 amino acids.

The TCR sequence derives from a man aged 30 to 45 in good health and CMV-seropositive. Input material: PBMCs. J is TRBJ2-7 and V is TRBV14, with 7 bases matching TRBD1. This chain's CDR3 is CASSQLQGWTYEQYF. Here the CDR3 DNA reads TGTGCCAGCAGCCAACTACAGGGGTGGACCTACGAGCAGTACTTC.